The subject of this entry is one T cell receptor beta chain. These data are taken from a study of blood T cell repertoires in COVID-19. Study context: The United States, Italy and Spain provided the acute and convalescent COVID-19 samples. In each case, the material was cDNA or gDNA derived from T cells, B-cell-depleted T cells, or PBMCs.

As originally analysed: Scientists estimated how many nucleated cells there were by amplifying reference gene primers. Sequenced by immunoSEQ multiplex PCR; TCRdb stores in-frame clones only, minus some. That table gives V, J and clone size, and the DNA gave D and trimming. The data contain hundreds of thousands of clones, roughly 80% of them seen just once; the ten biggest clones take up around 2.5%. CDR1 is MNHEY and CDR2 is SMNVEV in the germline V gene (reference sequence). V lost 4 bases and J lost 8, with 11 bases in between. The length of the CDR3 is 12 residues. The chain combines TRBV27 with TRBJ1-1, with no clear D. This TCR came from an older woman with active or convalescent COVID-19. Sequencing was done on a sample of peripheral blood. As DNA, the CDR3 is TGTGCCAGCAGTTCCGACCAGGCCGAAGCTTTCTTT. Encoded protein: CASSSDQAEAFF.